This paragraph reports one T cell receptor beta chain. Germline CDR1 is MDHEN and CDR2 is SYDVKM. The CDR3 contains 13 residues. The V gene lost 6 bases and the J gene lost 5 bases, with 13 bases spanning the gap. This sample stems from a study of blood T cell repertoires in COVID-19. Measured with immunoSEQ multiplex PCR; TCRdb has only the in-frame clones, and not every one. Among about 99,000 clones listed, around nine tenths were seen once. The TCR originated in a middle-aged man in a cohort sampled during active COVID-19. This sequence joins TRBV28 and TRBJ1-2; no definite D call. What was sequenced was peripheral blood. The CDR3 reads CASSLSEGYGYTF. The DNA for the CDR3 is TGTGCCAGCAGCCTATCGGAGGGATATGGCTACACCTTC.